The present TCR beta chain was sequenced within a study of identifying expanded T cells in peripheral blood. Notes on the study in general: Differentially abundant clones: 1 to 1.5 between replicates, about 16 at around 14 days, around 20 at four. Variance in clone template counts between approximately 2-week samples significantly increased with total template count across all healthy donors.

V was clipped by 2 bases and J by 4 bases, with 6 bases between them. The length of the CDR3 is 12 residues. The germline V gene encodes CDR1 MDHEN and CDR2 SYDVKM. During the collection period, no donor immune events like infections were recorded. Only one count was recorded for this clone. No antigen is known for it. The identical CDR3 is also encoded by other nucleotide sequences in the sample. Assay used: immunoSEQ multiplex PCR; TCRdb lists only in-frame clones, some missing. The data hold under 120,000 clones, with 75% to 90% observed a single time. This chain connects TRBV28 to TRBJ2-7; D unresolved. Sequenced material: blood. The TCR was taken from a person aged 18 to 75 in good health. The DNA for the CDR3 is TGTGCCAGCAGTTTAGCCGGGTACGAGCAGTACTTC. Protein sequence: CASSLAGYEQYF.